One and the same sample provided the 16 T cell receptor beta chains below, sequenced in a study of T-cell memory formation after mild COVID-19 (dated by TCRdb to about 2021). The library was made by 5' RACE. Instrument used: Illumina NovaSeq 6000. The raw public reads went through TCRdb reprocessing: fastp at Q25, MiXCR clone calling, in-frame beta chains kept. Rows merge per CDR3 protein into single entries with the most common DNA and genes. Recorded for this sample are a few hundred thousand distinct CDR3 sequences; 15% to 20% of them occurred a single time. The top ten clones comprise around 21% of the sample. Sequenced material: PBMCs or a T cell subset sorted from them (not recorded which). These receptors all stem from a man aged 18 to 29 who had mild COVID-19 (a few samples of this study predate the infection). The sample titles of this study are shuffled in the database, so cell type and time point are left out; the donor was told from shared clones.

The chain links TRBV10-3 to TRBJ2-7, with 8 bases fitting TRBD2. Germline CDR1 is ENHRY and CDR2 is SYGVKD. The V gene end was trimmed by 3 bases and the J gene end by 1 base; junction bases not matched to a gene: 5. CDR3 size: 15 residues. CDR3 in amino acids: CAISETSGGSYEQYF. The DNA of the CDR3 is TGTGCCATCAGTGAAACGAGCGGGGGTTCCTACGAGCAGTACTTC.

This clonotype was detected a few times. CDR3 sequence reads: CASSPSRSTDRYEQYV. CDR3 in DNA: TGTGCCAGCAGCCCCAGCAGGAGTACCGATCGCTACGAGCAGTACGTC. The V gene is TRBV7-3, the J gene TRBJ2-7; D is undetermined. The CDR3 runs to 16 residues. The germline V and J ends were trimmed by 5 bases and 3 bases, with 20 bases remaining between them. CDR1 and CDR2 (germline): SGHTA, FQGTGA.

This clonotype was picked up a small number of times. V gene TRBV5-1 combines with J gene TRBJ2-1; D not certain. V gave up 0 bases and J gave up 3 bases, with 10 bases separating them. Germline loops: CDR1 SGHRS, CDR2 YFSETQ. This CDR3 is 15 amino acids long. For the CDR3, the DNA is TGCGCCAGCAGCTTGGAACGGGTTAGCTACAATGAGCAGTTCTTC. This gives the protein CASSLERVSYNEQFF.

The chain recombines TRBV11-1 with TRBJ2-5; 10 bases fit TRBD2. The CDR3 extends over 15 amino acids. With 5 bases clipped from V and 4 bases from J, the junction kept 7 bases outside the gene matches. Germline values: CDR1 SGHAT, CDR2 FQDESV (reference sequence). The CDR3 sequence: CASSPERGGRETQYF. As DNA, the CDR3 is TGTGCCAGCAGCCCCGAGCGGGGGGGCAGAGAGACCCAGTACTTC.

The CDR3 DNA is TGCGCCAGCAGCCAAGAACGGGGAAGTGAGCAGTTCTTC. Protein: CASSQERGSEQFF. The chain has TRBV4-1 and TRBJ2-1; the D gene is possibly TRBD2 (5 bases). CDR1 and CDR2 from the germline V gene are MGHRA and YSYEKL. Trimming stripped 0 bases from V and 9 bases from J, with 9 bases between. The CDR3 extends over 13 amino acids.

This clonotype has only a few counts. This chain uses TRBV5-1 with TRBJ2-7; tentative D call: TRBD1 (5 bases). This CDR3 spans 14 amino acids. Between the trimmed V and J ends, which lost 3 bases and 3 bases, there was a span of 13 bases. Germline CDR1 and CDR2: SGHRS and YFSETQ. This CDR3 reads CASSYYTGDYEQYF. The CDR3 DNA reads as TGCGCCAGCAGCTATTACACAGGTGACTACGAGCAGTACTTC.

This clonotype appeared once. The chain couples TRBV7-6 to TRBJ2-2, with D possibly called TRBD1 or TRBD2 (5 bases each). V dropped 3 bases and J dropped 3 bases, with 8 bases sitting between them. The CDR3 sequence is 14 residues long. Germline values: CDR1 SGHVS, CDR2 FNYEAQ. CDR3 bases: TGTGCCAGCAGCTTTGAGGGGTACACCGGGGAGCTGTTTTTT. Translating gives CASSFEGYTGELFF.

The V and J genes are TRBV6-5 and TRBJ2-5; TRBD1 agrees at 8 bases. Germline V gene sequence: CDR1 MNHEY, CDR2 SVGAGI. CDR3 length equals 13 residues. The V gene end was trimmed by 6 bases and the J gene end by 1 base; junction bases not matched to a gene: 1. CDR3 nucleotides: TGTGCCAGCAGGGGACAGGCCCAAGAGACCCAGTACTTC. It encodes CASRGQAQETQYF.

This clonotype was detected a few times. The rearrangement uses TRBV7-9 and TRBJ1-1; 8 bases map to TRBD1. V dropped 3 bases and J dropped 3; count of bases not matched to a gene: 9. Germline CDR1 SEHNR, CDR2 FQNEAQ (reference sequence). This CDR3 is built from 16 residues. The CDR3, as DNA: TGTGCCAGCAGCTTCCGACAGGGGATGAGGTACACTGAAGCTTTCTTT. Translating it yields CASSFRQGMRYTEAFF. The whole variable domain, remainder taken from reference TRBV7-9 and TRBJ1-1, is DTGVSQNPRHKITKRGQNVTFRCDPISEHNRLYWYRQTLGQGPEFLTYFQNEAQLEKSRLLSDRFSAERPKGSFSTLEIQRTEQGDSAMYLCASSFRQGMRYTEAFFGQGTRLTVV.

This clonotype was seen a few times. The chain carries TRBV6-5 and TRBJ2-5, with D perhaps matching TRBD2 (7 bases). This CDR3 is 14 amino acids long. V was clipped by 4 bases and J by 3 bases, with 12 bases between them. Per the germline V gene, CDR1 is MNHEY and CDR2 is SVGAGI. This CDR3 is CASSWGRGKETQYF. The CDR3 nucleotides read TGTGCCAGCAGTTGGGGGCGGGGGAAAGAGACCCAGTACTTC.

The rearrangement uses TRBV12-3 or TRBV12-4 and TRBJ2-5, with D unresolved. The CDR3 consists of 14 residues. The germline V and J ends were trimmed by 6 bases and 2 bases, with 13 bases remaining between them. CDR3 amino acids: CASRRSDMQETQYF. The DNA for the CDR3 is TGTGCCAGCAGGCGATCCGACATGCAAGAGACCCAGTACTTC.

The CDR3 region has the DNA TGTGCCAGCACCGAGACAGCCTCCTTTGATTCACCCCTCCACTTT. It is translated as CASTETASFDSPLHF. J is TRBJ1-6 and V is TRBV7-8; a possible D gene is TRBD1 (5 bases). The V gene's germline CDR1 is SGHVS and CDR2 FQNEAQ. The CDR3 is made up of 15 amino acids. Between the trimmed V and J ends, which lost 7 bases and 8 bases, there was a span of 18 bases.

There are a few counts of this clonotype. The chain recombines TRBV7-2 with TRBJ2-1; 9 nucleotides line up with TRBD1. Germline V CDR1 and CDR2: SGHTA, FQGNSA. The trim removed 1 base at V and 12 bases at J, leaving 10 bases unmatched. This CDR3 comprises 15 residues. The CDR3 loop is CASSLGGGDRVPQFF. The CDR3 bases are TGTGCCAGCAGCTTAGGGGGCGGGGACAGGGTACCGCAGTTCTTC.

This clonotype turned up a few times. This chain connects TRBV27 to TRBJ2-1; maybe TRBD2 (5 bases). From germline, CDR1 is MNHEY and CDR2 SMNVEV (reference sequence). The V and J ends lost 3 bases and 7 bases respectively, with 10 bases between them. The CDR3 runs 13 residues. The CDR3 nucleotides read TGTGCCAGCAGTTTCCGGCCGGGAAATGAGCAGTTCTTC. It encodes CASSFRPGNEQFF.

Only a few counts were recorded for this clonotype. CDR3 residues: CASRERWGADTQYF. CDR3 DNA sequence: TGTGCCAGCAGGGAGAGATGGGGGGCAGATACGCAGTATTTT. The chain links TRBV6-6 to TRBJ2-3; the D gene is possibly TRBD2 (6 bases). This CDR3 is built from 14 residues. V lost 6 bases and J lost 4, with 14 bases in between. Germline CDR1 reads MNHNY; CDR2 reads SVGAGI (reference sequence).

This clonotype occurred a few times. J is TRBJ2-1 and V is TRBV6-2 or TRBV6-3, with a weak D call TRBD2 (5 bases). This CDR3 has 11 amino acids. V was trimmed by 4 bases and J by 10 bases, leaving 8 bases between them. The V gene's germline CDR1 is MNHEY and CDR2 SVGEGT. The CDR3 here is CASSLALEQFF. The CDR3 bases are TGTGCCAGCAGTTTAGCGTTGGAGCAGTTCTTC.